The clone carrying this T cell receptor beta chain was found a few times. This record comes from a study of response to subunit inactivated influenza vaccine. The CDR3 is 17 residues long. V shed 0 bases, J shed 5 bases, and the junction held 11 bases outside the gene matches. From germline, CDR1 is SGHAT and CDR2 FQNNGV. TCRdb recomputed calls from the RT-PCR reads with MiXCR, one row per CDR3 protein. In the table there are 150,000 or so distinct CDR3 sequences, approximately 10% of which are singletons. The chain links TRBV11-2 to TRBJ2-3; 7 bases align to TRBD2. Sample: non-naive T cells sorted from PBMCs, taken about 40 days after vaccination. This TCR was sampled from a man aged 50 to 60 who received an inactivated influenza vaccine. Here the CDR3 DNA reads TGTGCCAGCAGCTTAGAAGGGTGGGAGGGCCGTCTAGATACGCAGTATTTT. Translation: CASSLEGWEGRLDTQYF.